This record concerns one T cell receptor (beta chain) sequence. Random hexamers were used to reverse transcribe an amount of roughly 0.45 to 1 ug RNA. The amplification used immunoSEQ multiplex PCR on TCR beta CDR3; it spanned 54 Vbeta and 13 Jbeta. TCRdb re-derived calls from the immunoSEQ multiplex PCR reads in MiXCR, one entry per CDR3 protein. The sample records about 150,000 distinct CDR3 sequences, approximately 94% being singletons. The sample is drawn from a study of CD8 T cells in Susac syndrome. TCR beta sequencing was performed on blood CD8+ and CD4+ T cells. While CD8+ and CD4+ T cells were isolated negatively, TEMRA cells were enriched by FACS. Trimming shortened V by 11 bases and J by 3 bases, and 19 bases separated the two germline ends. Germline lookup yields CDR1 MNHEY and CDR2 SMNVEV (reference sequence). The CDR3 totals 14 residues.

The chain is built from TRBV27 and TRBJ1-2; D call uncertain. The sequence came from a human donor with multiple sclerosis. The specimen sequenced was CD8+ T cells from PBMCs. CDR3 coding DNA: TGTGCCTCTAGACCAGCTGGGGAGGACTATGGCTACACCTTC. It is translated as CASRPAGEDYGYTF.